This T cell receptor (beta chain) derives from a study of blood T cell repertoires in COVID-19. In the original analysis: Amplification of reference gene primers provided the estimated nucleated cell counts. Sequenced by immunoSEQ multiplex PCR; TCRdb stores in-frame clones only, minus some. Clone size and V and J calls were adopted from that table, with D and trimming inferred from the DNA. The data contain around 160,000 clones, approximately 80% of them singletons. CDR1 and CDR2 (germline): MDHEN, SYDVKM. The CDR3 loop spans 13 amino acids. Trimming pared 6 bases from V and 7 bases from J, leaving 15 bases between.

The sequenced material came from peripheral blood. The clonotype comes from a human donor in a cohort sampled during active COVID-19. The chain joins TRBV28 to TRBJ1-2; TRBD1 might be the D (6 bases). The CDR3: CASSRGGAGGYTF. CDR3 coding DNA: TGTGCCAGCAGCCGGGGGGGGGCTGGTGGCTACACCTTC.